Below, 11 T cell receptor beta chains from the same sample are listed, as sequenced in a study of post-analysis software for immune sequencing data. Broader study findings: There were five TRBV segments more frequent in patients than controls, and TRBV5-6, TRBV5-1 and TRBV20-1 were among them.

The TCR beta cDNA libraries contained unique molecular identifiers. TCRdb used MiXCR to reprocess the PCR reads, holding one entry per CDR3 protein. The table includes about half a million distinct CDR3 sequences, 34% detected once. Their antigen targets remain unknown. The sample comprised blood. Receptor source: a girl under 18 with multiple sclerosis.

In this sample, this clonotype turned up a few times. This chain uses TRBV24-1 with TRBJ2-3, with unresolved D. Germline CDR1 KGHDR, CDR2 SFDVKD. CDR3 length: 12 residues. Trimming left V 6 bases short and J 6 bases short, with 9 bases between. CDR3 sequence: CATSFSADTQYF. Here the CDR3 DNA reads TGTGCCACCAGTTTTTCGGCGGATACGCAGTATTTT.

The rearrangement links TRBV20-1 to TRBJ2-3, with 13 nucleotides matching TRBD2. Germline V gene sequence: CDR1 DFQATT, CDR2 SNEGSKA (reference sequence). Unmatched junction bases numbered 1, after V lost 5 bases and J lost 2 bases. The CDR3 is 14 residues long. The DNA for the CDR3 is TGCAGTGCTGGACTAGCGGGAGTCACAGATACGCAGTATTTT. This sequence encodes CSAGLAGVTDTQYF.

The chain recombines TRBV12-3 or TRBV12-4 with TRBJ2-4; weak D call: TRBD2 (5 bases). The CDR3 loop spans 14 amino acids. The V and J ends lost 6 bases and 13 bases respectively, with 22 bases between them. For the CDR3, the DNA is TGTGCCAGCAGGACCGGGGATTCCCTTCCTGAGCAGTACTTC. Its translation: CASRTGDSLPEQYF.

This clonotype has a count of ten or more. V gene TRBV20-1 combines with J gene TRBJ2-5; TRBD2 agrees at 7 bases. The V and J ends lost 5 bases and 0 bases, in that order; junction bases with no gene match: 9. This CDR3 is built from 15 residues. From germline, CDR1 is DFQATT and CDR2 SNEGSKA (reference sequence). CDR3 DNA: TGCAGTGCTCGCGGACTAGGGGCCGACCAAGAGACCCAGTACTTC. Translation: CSARGLGADQETQYF.

The rearrangement links TRBV5-1 to TRBJ2-5, with D hard to call. Germline values: CDR1 SGHRS, CDR2 YFSETQ. V shed 2 bases and J shed 6 bases, with 11 bases lying between them. There are 13 residues in the CDR3. The CDR3 spells CASSFSEDQTQYF. The DNA of the CDR3 is TGCGCCAGCAGCTTCTCTGAGGACCAGACCCAGTACTTC.

The chain has TRBV5-5 and TRBJ2-1, with TRBD2 identical over 7 bases. The CDR3 loop spans 13 amino acids. V was clipped by 4 bases and J by 10 bases; unmatched bases: 8. Germline loops: CDR1 SGHKS, CDR2 YYEKEE (reference sequence). CDR3 amino acids: CASSGLVPGEQFF. The DNA of the CDR3 is TGTGCCAGCAGCGGACTAGTGCCAGGGGAGCAGTTCTTC.

V gene TRBV5-1 combines with J gene TRBJ2-3, with 7 bases that match TRBD1. The junction had 12 bases not matched to a gene; V was cut back by 4 bases and J by 7 bases. In germline, CDR1 is SGHRS, CDR2 YFSETQ. CDR3 size: 15 residues. This CDR3 is CASSRPPDRANTQYF. In nucleotides, the CDR3 is TGCGCCAGCAGCCGCCCTCCTGACAGGGCTAATACGCAGTATTTT.

This clonotype appeared a few times. The V and J genes are TRBV11-2 and TRBJ1-2; D gene uncertain. The CDR3 runs to 13 residues. Trimming shortened V by 3 bases and J by 5 bases, and 10 bases separated the two germline ends. Germline V gives CDR1 SGHAT, CDR2 FQNNGV. In DNA form, the CDR3 reads TGTGCCAGCAGCTTGGGCAGAGTATATGGCTACACCTTC. This translates into CASSLGRVYGYTF. The full variable domain, with the rest looked up from reference TRBV11-2 and TRBJ1-2, is EAGVAQSPRYKIIEKRQSVAFWCNPISGHATLYWYQQILGQGPKLLIQFQNNGVVDDSQLPKDRFSAERLKGVDSTLKIQPAKLEDSAVYLCASSLGRVYGYTFGSGTRLTVV.

The genes are TRBV4-1 and TRBJ2-3; 9 positions match TRBD2. There are 16 residues in the CDR3. The germline V gene encodes CDR1 MGHRA and CDR2 YSYEKL. With 1 base clipped from V and 1 base from J, the junction kept 3 bases outside the gene matches. CDR3 sequence reads: CASSQAVAGGTDTQYF. The CDR3 DNA reads TGCGCCAGCAGCCAAGCGGTAGCGGGGGGCACAGATACGCAGTATTTT.

A word on this clonotype: One end of the junction is discordant with germline, which a read error may explain. The gene calls are TRBV12-3 or TRBV12-4 and TRBJ2-7; D uncertain. The CDR3 covers 12 residues. CDR3 protein: CAGSLVSYEQYF. CDR3 bases: TGTGCCGGCAGTTTAGTGTCCTACGAGCAGTACTTC.

The V and J genes are TRBV6-4 and TRBJ2-3; possibly TRBD1 or TRBD2 for D (5 bases each). There are 14 residues in the CDR3. Trimming pared 5 bases from V and 2 bases from J, leaving 11 bases between. Germline V gene data show CDR1 as MRHNA and CDR2 as SNTAGT. The CDR3 here is CASSKGPSTDTQYF. The CDR3 DNA follows: TGTGCCAGCAGTAAGGGACCTTCCACAGATACGCAGTATTTT.